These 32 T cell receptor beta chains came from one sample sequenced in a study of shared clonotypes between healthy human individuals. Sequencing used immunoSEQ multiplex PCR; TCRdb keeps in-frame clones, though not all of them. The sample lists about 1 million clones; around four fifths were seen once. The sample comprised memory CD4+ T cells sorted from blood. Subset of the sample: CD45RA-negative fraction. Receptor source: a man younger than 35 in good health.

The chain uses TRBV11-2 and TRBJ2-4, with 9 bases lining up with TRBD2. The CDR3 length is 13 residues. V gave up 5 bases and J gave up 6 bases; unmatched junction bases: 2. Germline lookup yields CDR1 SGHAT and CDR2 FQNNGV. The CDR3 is CASSLTSGNIQYF. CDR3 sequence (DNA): TGTGCCAGCAGCCTGACTAGCGGAAACATTCAGTACTTC.

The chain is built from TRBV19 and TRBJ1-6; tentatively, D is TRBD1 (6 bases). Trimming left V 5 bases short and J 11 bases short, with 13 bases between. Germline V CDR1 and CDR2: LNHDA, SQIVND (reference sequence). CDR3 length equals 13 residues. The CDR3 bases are TGTGCCAGTAGTTCCCAGGGGCTCGCACCCCTCCACTTT. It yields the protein CASSSQGLAPLHF.

The CDR3 loop reads CASSGGRPNQPQHF. The CDR3 bases are TGTGCCAGCAGTGGGGGACGGCCCAATCAGCCCCAGCATTTT. The rearrangement links TRBV6-1 to TRBJ1-5; weak D call: TRBD1 (5 bases). The CDR3 runs to 14 residues. V was pared by 4 bases and J by 3 bases, with 10 bases between. Germline assignment: CDR1 MNHNS and CDR2 SASEGT.

CDR3 in amino acids: CASSRHRANTEAFF. DNA of the CDR3: TGTGCCAGCAGTCGCCACAGGGCGAACACTGAAGCTTTCTTT. The rearrangement joins TRBV6-1 to TRBJ1-1; possible D gene TRBD1, 6 bases. The CDR3 is 14 residues long. Germline-derived CDR1 and CDR2 are MNHNS and SASEGT. Trimming shortened V by 5 bases and J by 1 base, and 11 bases separated the two germline ends.

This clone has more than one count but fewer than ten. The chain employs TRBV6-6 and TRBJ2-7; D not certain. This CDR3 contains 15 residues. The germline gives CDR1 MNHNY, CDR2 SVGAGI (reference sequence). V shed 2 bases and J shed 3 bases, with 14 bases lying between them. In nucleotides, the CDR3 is TGTGCCAGCAGTTACGCCCTAGGCGGCGGCTACGAGCAGTACTTC. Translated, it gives CASSYALGGGYEQYF.

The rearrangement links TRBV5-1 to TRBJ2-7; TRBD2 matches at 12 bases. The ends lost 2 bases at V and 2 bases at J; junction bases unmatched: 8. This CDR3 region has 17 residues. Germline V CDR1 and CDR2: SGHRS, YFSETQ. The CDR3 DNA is TGCGCCAGCAGCTTCGAACCCGGACTAGCGGGGCCCTACGAGCAGTACTTC. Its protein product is CASSFEPGLAGPYEQYF.

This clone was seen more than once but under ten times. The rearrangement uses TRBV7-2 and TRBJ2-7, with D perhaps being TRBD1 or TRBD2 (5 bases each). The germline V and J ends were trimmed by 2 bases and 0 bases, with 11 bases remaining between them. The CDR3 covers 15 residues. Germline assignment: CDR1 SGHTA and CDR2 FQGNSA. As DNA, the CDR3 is TGTGCCAGCAGCTTACTTGGGGGAGTCTCCTACGAGCAGTACTTC. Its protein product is CASSLLGGVSYEQYF.

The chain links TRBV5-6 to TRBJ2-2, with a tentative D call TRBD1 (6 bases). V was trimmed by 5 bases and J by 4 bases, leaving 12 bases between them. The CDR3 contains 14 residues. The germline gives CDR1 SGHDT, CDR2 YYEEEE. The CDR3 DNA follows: TGTGCCAGCAGAATTACAGGGAGCACCGGGGAGCTGTTTTTT. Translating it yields CASRITGSTGELFF.

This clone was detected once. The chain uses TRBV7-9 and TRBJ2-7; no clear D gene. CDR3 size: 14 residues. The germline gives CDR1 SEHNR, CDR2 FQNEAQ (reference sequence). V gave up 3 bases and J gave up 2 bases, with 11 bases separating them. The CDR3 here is CASSFPTATYEQYF. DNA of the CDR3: TGTGCCAGCAGCTTCCCTACAGCCACCTACGAGCAGTACTTC.

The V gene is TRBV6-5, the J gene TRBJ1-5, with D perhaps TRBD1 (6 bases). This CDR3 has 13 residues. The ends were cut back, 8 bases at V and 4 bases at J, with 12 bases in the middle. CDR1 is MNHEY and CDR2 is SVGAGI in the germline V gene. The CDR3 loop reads CASGQGKNQPQHF. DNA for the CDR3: TGTGCCAGCGGTCAGGGGAAGAATCAGCCCCAGCATTTT.

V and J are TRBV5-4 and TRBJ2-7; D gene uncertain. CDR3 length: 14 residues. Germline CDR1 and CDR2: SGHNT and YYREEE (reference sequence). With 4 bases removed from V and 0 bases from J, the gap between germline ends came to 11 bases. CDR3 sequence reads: CASSQGIGSYEQYF. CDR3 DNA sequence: TGTGCCAGCAGCCAAGGAATCGGCTCCTACGAGCAGTACTTC.

CDR3 nucleotides: TGCGCCAGCAGCCCTGCCACAGGGAACTACGAGCAGTACTTC. The encoded protein is CASSPATGNYEQYF. This rearrangement joins TRBV5-1 to TRBJ2-7, with D possibly TRBD1 on 6 matching bases. V was shortened by 4 bases and J by 3 bases, with 14 bases between the two germline ends. The CDR3 spans 14 residues. Germline CDR1 SGHRS, CDR2 YFSETQ.

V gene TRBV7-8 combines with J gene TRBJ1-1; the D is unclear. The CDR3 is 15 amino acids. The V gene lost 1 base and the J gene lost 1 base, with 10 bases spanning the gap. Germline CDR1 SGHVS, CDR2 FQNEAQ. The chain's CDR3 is CASSLVAGPNTEAFF. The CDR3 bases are TGTGCCAGCAGCTTAGTTGCCGGCCCGAACACTGAAGCTTTCTTT.

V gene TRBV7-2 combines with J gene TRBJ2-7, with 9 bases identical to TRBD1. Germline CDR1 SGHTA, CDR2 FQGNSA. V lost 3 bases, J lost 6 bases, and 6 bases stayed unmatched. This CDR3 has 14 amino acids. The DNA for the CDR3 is TGTGCCAGCAGCTTGACAGGGGGATTTTCCGAGCAGTACTTC. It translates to CASSLTGGFSEQYF.

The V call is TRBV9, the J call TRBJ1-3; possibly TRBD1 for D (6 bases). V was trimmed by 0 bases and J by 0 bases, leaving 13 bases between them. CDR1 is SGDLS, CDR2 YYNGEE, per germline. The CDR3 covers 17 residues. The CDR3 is CASSVDGTSNSGNTIYF. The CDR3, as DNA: TGTGCCAGCAGCGTAGATGGGACATCAAACTCTGGAAACACCATATATTTT.

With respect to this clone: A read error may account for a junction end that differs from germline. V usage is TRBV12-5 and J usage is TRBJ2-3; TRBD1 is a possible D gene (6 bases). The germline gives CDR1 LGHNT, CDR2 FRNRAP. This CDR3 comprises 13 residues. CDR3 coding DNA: TGTGCTAGTGGTTTGGTACGGACAGAAACGCAGTATTTT. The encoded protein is CASGLVRTETQYF.

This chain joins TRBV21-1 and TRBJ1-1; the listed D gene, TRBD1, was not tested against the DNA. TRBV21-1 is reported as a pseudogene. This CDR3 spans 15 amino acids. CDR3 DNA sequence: TGTGCCAGCAGCAAAGTCGACAGGATGAACACTGAAGCTTTCTTT. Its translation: CASSKVDRMNTEAFF.

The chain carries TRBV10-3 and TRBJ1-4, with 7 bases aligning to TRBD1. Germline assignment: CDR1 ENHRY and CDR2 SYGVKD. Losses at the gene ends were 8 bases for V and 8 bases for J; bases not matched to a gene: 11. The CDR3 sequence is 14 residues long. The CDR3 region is CAISDREGKEKLFF. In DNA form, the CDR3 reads TGTGCCATCTCTGACAGGGAGGGCAAAGAAAAACTGTTTTTT.

The CDR3 loop reads CASSAGRYEQYF. The CDR3 nucleotides are TGTGCCAGCAGCGCGGGTCGTTACGAGCAGTACTTC. This chain uses TRBV7-9 with TRBJ2-7; D is possibly TRBD2 (5 bases). Germline V gene sequence: CDR1 SEHNR, CDR2 FQNEAQ (reference sequence). Between the trimmed V and J ends, which lost 5 bases and 4 bases, there was a span of 9 bases. This CDR3 is built from 12 residues.

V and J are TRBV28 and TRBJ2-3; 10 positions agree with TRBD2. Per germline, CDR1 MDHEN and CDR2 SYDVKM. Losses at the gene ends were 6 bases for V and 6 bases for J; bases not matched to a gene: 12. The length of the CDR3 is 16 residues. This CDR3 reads CASRESKAGGRDTQYF. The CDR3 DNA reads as TGTGCCAGCAGGGAGTCAAAAGCGGGGGGGCGGGATACGCAGTATTTT.

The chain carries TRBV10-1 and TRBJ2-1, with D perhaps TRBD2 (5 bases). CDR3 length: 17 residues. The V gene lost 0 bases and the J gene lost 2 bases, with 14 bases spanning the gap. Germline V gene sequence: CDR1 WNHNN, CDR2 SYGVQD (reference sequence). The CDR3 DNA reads TGCGCCAGCAGTGAGTCTGGGCTGGGCGGGCCCTACAATGAGCAGTTCTTC. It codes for CASSESGLGGPYNEQFF.

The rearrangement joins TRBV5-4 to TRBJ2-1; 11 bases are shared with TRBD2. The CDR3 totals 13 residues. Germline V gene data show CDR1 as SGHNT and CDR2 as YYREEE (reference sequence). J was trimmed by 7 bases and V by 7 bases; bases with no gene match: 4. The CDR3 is CASGSGRANEQFF. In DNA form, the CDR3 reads TGTGCCAGCGGTAGCGGGAGGGCGAATGAGCAGTTCTTC.

This CDR3 reads CATSRSSLAEQYF. The CDR3 DNA reads TGTGCCACCAGCAGATCTAGTTTAGCAGAGCAGTACTTC. The J gene is TRBJ2-7, the V gene TRBV15; the D is unclear. Trimming left V 2 bases short and J 7 bases short, with 12 bases between. This CDR3 comprises 13 residues. The V gene's germline CDR1 is LNHNV and CDR2 YYDKDF (reference sequence).

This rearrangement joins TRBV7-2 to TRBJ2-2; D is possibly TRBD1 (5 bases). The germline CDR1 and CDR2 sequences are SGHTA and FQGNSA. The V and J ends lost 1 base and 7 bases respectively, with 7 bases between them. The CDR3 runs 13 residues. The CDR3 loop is CASSLDRNGELFF. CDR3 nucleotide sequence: TGTGCCAGCAGCTTAGACAGGAACGGGGAGCTGTTTTTT.

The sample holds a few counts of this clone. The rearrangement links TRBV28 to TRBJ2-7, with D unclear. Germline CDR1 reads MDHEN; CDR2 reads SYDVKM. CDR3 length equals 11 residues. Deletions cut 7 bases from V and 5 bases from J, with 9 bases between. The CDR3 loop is CASMGNNEQYF. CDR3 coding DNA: TGTGCCAGCATGGGGAACAACGAGCAGTACTTC.

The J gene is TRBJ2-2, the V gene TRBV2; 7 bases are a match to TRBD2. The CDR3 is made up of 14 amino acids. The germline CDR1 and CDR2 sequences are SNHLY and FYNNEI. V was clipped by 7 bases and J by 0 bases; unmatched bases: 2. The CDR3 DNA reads TGTGCCAGCAAACGGGAGGCGAACACCGGGGAGCTGTTTTTT. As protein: CASKREANTGELFF.

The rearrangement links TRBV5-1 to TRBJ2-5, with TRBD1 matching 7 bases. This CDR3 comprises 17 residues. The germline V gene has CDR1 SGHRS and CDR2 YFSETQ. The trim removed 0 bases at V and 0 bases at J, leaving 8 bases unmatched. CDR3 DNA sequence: TGCGCCAGCAGCTTGGGGCCAGGGGGAACCAACCAAGAGACCCAGTACTTC. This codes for CASSLGPGGTNQETQYF.

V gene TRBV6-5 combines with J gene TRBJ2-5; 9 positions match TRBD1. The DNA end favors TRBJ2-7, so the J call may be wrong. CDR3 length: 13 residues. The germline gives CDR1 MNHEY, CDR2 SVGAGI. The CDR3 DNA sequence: TGTGCCAGCAGTGGGACAGGGTCTGGCGAGCAGTACTTC. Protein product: CASSGTGSGEQYF.

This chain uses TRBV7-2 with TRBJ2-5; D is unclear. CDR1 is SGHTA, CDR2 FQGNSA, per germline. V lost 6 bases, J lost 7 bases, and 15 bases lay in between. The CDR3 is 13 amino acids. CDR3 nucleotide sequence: TGTGCCAGCAGGCCAGACATGTTGGGGACCCAGTACTTC. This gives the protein CASRPDMLGTQYF.

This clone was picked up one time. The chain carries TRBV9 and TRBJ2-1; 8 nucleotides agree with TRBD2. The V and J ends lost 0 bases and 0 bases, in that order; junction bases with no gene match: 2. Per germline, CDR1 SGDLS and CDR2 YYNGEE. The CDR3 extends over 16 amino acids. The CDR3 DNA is TGTGCCAGCAGCGTAGTAGCGGGGAACTCCTACAATGAGCAGTTCTTC. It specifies CASSVVAGNSYNEQFF.

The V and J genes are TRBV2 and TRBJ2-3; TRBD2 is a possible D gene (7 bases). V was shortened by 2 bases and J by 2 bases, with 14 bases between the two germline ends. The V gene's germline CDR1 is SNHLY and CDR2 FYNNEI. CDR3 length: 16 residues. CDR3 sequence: CASSERAGDYTDTQYF. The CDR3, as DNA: TGTGCCAGCAGTGAAAGGGCAGGGGACTACACAGATACGCAGTATTTT.

CDR3 DNA sequence: TGTGCCAGCAGCTCCCGACAGGGGGCCCCCTACGAGCAGTACTTC. It codes for CASSSRQGAPYEQYF. This chain links TRBV7-2 with TRBJ2-7, with TRBD1 matching over 10 bases. The CDR3 extends over 15 amino acids. V lost 4 bases, J lost 2 bases, and 5 bases stayed unmatched. CDR1 is SGHTA, CDR2 FQGNSA, per germline. The variable domain in full, with the rest retrieved from reference TRBV7-2 and TRBJ2-7, is GAGVSQSPSNKVTEKGKDVELRCDPISGHTALYWYRQSLGQGLEFLIYFQGNSAPDKSGLPSDRFSAERTGGSVSTLTIQRTQQEDSAVYLCASSSRQGAPYEQYFGPGTRLTVT.